These 18 T cell receptor beta chains originate from one sample sequenced in a study of OX40 agonist ivuxolimab in advanced cancers. Libraries were prepared by immunoSEQ multiplex PCR; TCRdb keeps only in-frame clonotypes and omits some of them. The repertoire includes about 42,000 clones, around 84% of them detected once, and 20% to 25% sits in the top ten. Source: CD4+ or CD8+ T cells sorted from blood, taken in a trial of the OX40 agonist ivuxolimab. The receptors stem from an adult with an advanced solid tumor such as melanoma, head and neck, liver or kidney cancer.

Here the CDR3 DNA reads TGTGCCAGCAGCTTTACAGGGACTGAAGCTTTCTTT. Its protein product is CASSFTGTEAFF. This chain uses TRBV7-2 with TRBJ1-1; TRBD1 might be the D (6 bases). The CDR3 is 12 residues long. The germline V gene has CDR1 SGHTA and CDR2 FQGNSA. The V gene lost 3 bases and the J gene lost 5 bases, with 7 bases spanning the gap.

The gene calls are TRBV12-5 and TRBJ1-4; D is unresolved. Germline V gene sequence: CDR1 LGHNT, CDR2 FRNRAP. CDR3 length equals 14 residues. The V gene lost 2 bases and the J gene lost 6 bases, with 10 bases spanning the gap. The CDR3 DNA follows: TGTGCTAGTGGTTTGTCAGGTCCCGATGAAAAACTGTTTTTT. Its translation is CASGLSGPDEKLFF.

This sequence joins TRBV2 and TRBJ1-6; D perhaps matches TRBD1 (5 bases). CDR3 size: 16 residues. V was cut by 3 bases and J by 0 bases, with 9 bases left in between. CDR1 SNHLY and CDR2 FYNNEI come from the germline V gene. This CDR3 is CASSDEGSSYNSPLHF. For the CDR3, the DNA is TGTGCCAGCAGTGACGAGGGGAGCTCCTATAATTCACCCCTCCACTTT.

This clone was found a few times. V gene TRBV6-5 combines with J gene TRBJ1-2; D unclear. V shed 0 bases and J shed 5 bases, with 13 bases lying between them. The CDR3 totals 15 residues. In germline, CDR1 is MNHEY, CDR2 SVGAGI. CDR3 residues: CASSYSPAFVYGYTF. The CDR3 region has the DNA TGTGCCAGCAGTTACTCGCCGGCGTTTGTGTATGGCTACACCTTC.

This clone has a handful of counts. The chain links TRBV14 to TRBJ2-5; no definite D call. The CDR3 covers 15 residues. Trimming took 0 bases from V and 2 from J, leaving 10 bases between them. Germline V gene sequence: CDR1 SGHDN, CDR2 FVKESK. CDR3 loop: CASSQDRTSQETQYF. In nucleotides, the CDR3 is TGTGCCAGCAGCCAAGATCGAACCAGTCAAGAGACCCAGTACTTC.

V and J are TRBV19 and TRBJ1-5, with D perhaps TRBD1 (6 bases). CDR1 LNHDA and CDR2 SQIVND come from the germline V gene (reference sequence). The CDR3 is made up of 16 amino acids. V was shortened by 6 bases and J by 6 bases, with 21 bases between the two germline ends. CDR3 loop: CASRLSTDRRSQPQHF. CDR3 DNA: TGTGCCAGTAGGCTTTCCACGGACAGAAGGAGTCAGCCCCAGCATTTT.

The chain joins TRBV11-2 to TRBJ2-3, with TRBD1 matching 9 bases. Looked up from germline, CDR1 is SGHAT and CDR2 is FQNNGV. The V segment lost 3 bases and the J segment 3 bases; nucleotides outside the gene matches: 10. The CDR3 has 17 amino acids. CDR3 region: CASSLKAGTGLTDTQYF. The CDR3 region has the DNA TGTGCCAGCAGCTTGAAGGCCGGGACAGGGTTAACAGATACGCAGTATTTT.

The chain has TRBV9 and TRBJ2-2; perhaps TRBD1 as D (6 bases). There are 15 residues in the CDR3. V was cut by 0 bases and J by 5 bases, with 11 bases left in between. The germline CDR1 and CDR2 sequences are SGDLS and YYNGEE. In DNA form, the CDR3 reads TGTGCCAGCAGCGTAGGGGGGCCAGGGACCGGGGAGCTGTTTTTT. Its protein is CASSVGGPGTGELFF.

V and J are TRBV5-8 and TRBJ1-6, with 8 nucleotides matching TRBD1. Germline loops: CDR1 SGHTS, CDR2 YDEGEE. The CDR3 sequence is 16 residues long. With V trimmed by 3 bases and J by 4 bases, 6 bases remained unmatched. CDR3 bases: TGTGCCAGCAGCTACGGACAGGGCCTTTATAATTCACCCCTCCACTTT. It translates to CASSYGQGLYNSPLHF.

On this clone itself: Other DNA sequences in the sample encode the same CDR3. The J gene is TRBJ1-1, the V gene TRBV9; no firm D call. Germline V gene sequence: CDR1 SGDLS, CDR2 YYNGEE. The V and J ends lost 0 bases and 1 base respectively, with 7 bases between them. The CDR3 covers 14 residues. The chain's CDR3 is CASSVAAGNTEAFF. The CDR3, as DNA: TGTGCCAGCAGCGTAGCTGCGGGGAACACTGAAGCTTTCTTT.

The chain employs TRBV6-1 and TRBJ1-5, with TRBD1 identical over 9 bases. This CDR3 is built from 15 residues. Germline trimming cut 5 bases from V and 4 bases from J; bases unmatched to any gene: 6. The germline gives CDR1 MNHNS, CDR2 SASEGT. This CDR3 reads CASSLGQGKNQPQHF. CDR3 DNA: TGTGCCAGCAGTCTTGGACAGGGGAAAAATCAGCCCCAGCATTTT.

The chain joins TRBV18 to TRBJ2-1, with no clear D. Trimming stripped 3 bases from V and 7 bases from J, with 7 bases between. This CDR3 spans 12 amino acids. Germline CDR1 and CDR2: KGHSH and LQKENI. Written as DNA, the CDR3 is TGTGCCAGCTCACCTGGGGTGAATGAGCAGTTCTTC. Translating gives CASSPGVNEQFF.

The rearrangement links TRBV6-4 to TRBJ2-3; D is ambiguous. Germline lookup yields CDR1 MRHNA and CDR2 SNTAGT. V shed 2 bases and J shed 6 bases, with 6 bases lying between them. The CDR3 runs 12 residues. CDR3 in DNA: TGTGCCAGCAGTGACGGGGTGGATACGCAGTATTTT. Its protein product is CASSDGVDTQYF.

The chain has TRBV9 and TRBJ2-3, with D tentatively TRBD1 (6 bases). The CDR3 covers 15 residues. Between the trimmed V and J ends, which lost 2 bases and 3 bases, there was a span of 13 bases. CDR1 is SGDLS and CDR2 is YYNGEE in the germline V gene. CDR3: CASSVYGTPTDTQYF. CDR3 in DNA: TGTGCCAGCAGCGTTTATGGGACACCGACAGATACGCAGTATTTT.

This rearrangement joins TRBV28 to TRBJ1-5; TRBD1 matches at 8 bases. Trimming took 5 bases from V and 3 from J; bases not matched to a gene: 3. This CDR3 comprises 14 residues. From germline, CDR1 is MDHEN and CDR2 SYDVKM. The CDR3 is CASSNRGYNQPQHF. The CDR3 DNA reads as TGTGCCAGCAGTAACAGGGGGTACAATCAGCCCCAGCATTTT.

This clone showed up just once. This chain joins TRBV6-4 and TRBJ1-1; D not resolved. The CDR3 extends over 13 amino acids. V shed 8 bases and J shed 5 bases, with 15 bases lying between them. Germline CDR1 MRHNA, CDR2 SNTAGT. The CDR3 nucleotides read TGTGCCAGCTCCTTCGGGAGGGAAACTGAAGCTTTCTTT. It specifies CASSFGRETEAFF.

V and J are TRBV6-5 and TRBJ1-1; D is uncertain. V gave up 6 bases and J gave up 1 base, with 9 bases separating them. The CDR3 loop spans 13 amino acids. The germline V gene encodes CDR1 MNHEY and CDR2 SVGAGI. CDR3 in DNA: TGTGCCAGCAGGGATTCCCCGAACACTGAAGCTTTCTTT. Translated: CASRDSPNTEAFF.

The chain employs TRBV28 and TRBJ1-1, with D possibly TRBD1 on 5 matching bases. Between the trimmed V and J ends, which lost 4 bases and 0 bases, there was a span of 12 bases. CDR3 size: 15 residues. The germline gives CDR1 MDHEN, CDR2 SYDVKM. CDR3 residues: CASSSLTELNTEAFF. The CDR3, as DNA: TGTGCCAGCAGTTCCCTGACAGAACTGAACACTGAAGCTTTCTTT.